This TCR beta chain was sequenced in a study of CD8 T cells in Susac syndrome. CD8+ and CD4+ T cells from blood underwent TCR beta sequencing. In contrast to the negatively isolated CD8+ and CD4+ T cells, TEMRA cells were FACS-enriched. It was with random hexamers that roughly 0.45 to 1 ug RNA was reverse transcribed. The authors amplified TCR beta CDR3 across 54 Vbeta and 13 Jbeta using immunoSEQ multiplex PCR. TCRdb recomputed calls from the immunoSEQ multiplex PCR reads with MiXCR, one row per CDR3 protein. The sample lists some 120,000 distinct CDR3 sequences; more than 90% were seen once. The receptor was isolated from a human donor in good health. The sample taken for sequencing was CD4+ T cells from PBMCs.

CDR3 sequence (DNA): TGCGCCAGCAGCTTGATGGGACTAGCGGGAGGGGCAGATACGCAGTATTTT. Translation: CASSLMGLAGGADTQYF. The chain links TRBV5-1 to TRBJ2-3; 16 positions match TRBD2. Looked up from germline, CDR1 is SGHRS and CDR2 is YFSETQ. The CDR3 length is 17 residues. Unmatched junction bases numbered 3, after V lost 1 base and J lost 4 bases. Drawing the rest from reference TRBV5-1 and TRBJ2-3, the complete variable domain is KAGVTQTPRYLIKTRGQQVTLSCSPISGHRSVSWYQQTPGQGLQFLFEYFSETQRNKGNFPGRFSGRQFSNSRSEMNVSTLELGDSALYLCASSLMGLAGGADTQYFGPGTRLTVL.